These 18 T cell receptor beta chains were all obtained from the same sample, sequenced in a study of blood T cell repertoires in COVID-19. Here immunoSEQ multiplex PCR was the method, and the copy in TCRdb shows in-frame clones only, minus some. The sample shows roughly 320,000 clones, more than 85% of them seen only once. The sample was peripheral blood. Source of these receptors: a man in his 70s with acute or convalescent COVID-19.

V is TRBV9 and J is TRBJ1-4, with D possibly TRBD1 on 6 matching bases. Germline V gene data show CDR1 as SGDLS and CDR2 as YYNGEE. The V end lost 3 bases, the J end lost 5 bases, and 11 bases lay between the germline ends. This CDR3 spans 14 amino acids. CDR3 DNA: TGTGCCAGCAGCGCTACAGGGTTCAATGAAAAACTGTTTTTT. Its protein product is CASSATGFNEKLFF.

As to this clone: The same CDR3 is also encoded by other DNA sequences in this sample. The chain couples TRBV6-2 or TRBV6-3 to TRBJ2-1, with TRBD1 matching over 8 bases. Germline CDR1 is MNHEY and CDR2 is SVGEGT. The CDR3 extends over 16 amino acids. Trimming at V came to 2 bases and at J to 6 bases, leaving 9 bases not matched to a gene. The CDR3 coding sequence is TGTGCCAGCAGTTACGGGCAGGGGGCTTCGCGCAATGAGCAGTTCTTC. This translates into CASSYGQGASRNEQFF.

The CDR3 spells CASSQETGGHQPQHF. CDR3 nucleotides: TGTGCCAGCAGCCAAGAGACAGGGGGCCATCAGCCCCAGCATTTT. The chain combines TRBV4-2 with TRBJ1-5, with 10 bases matching TRBD1. The CDR3 consists of 15 residues. Germline V gene lookup returns CDR1 LGHNA and CDR2 YNFKEQ. The V gene end was trimmed by 0 bases and the J gene end by 5 bases; junction bases not matched to a gene: 1.

The genes are TRBV28 and TRBJ1-2; D uncertain. CDR1 and CDR2 (germline): MDHEN, SYDVKM. Trimming shortened V by 5 bases and J by 4 bases, and 14 bases separated the two germline ends. The CDR3 is made up of 14 amino acids. In DNA form, the CDR3 reads TGTGCCAGCAGTAGCGGATGGCCGACCTATGGCTACACCTTC. Its protein is CASSSGWPTYGYTF.

This clone was seen just once. The rearrangement links TRBV7-2 to TRBJ1-5; 8 nucleotides align to TRBD1. CDR3 length: 15 amino acids. V was clipped by 7 bases and J by 7 bases; unmatched bases: 12. Germline values: CDR1 SGHTA, CDR2 FQGNSA. CDR3 in DNA: TGTGCCAGCACCCGAAGCCCCGGACAGGGACAGCCCCAGCATTTT. Residues: CASTRSPGQGQPQHF. The full variable domain, in which reference TRBV7-2 and TRBJ1-5 provide the parts outside the CDR3, is GAGVSQSPSNKVTEKGKDVELRCDPISGHTALYWYRQSLGQGLEFLIYFQGNSAPDKSGLPSDRFSAERTGGSVSTLTIQRTQQEDSAVYLCASTRSPGQGQPQHFGDGTRLSIL.

This chain joins TRBV18 and TRBJ1-3, with D unclear. There are 15 residues in the CDR3. The V end was cut by 2 bases, the J end by 4 bases, with 12 bases between. Germline values: CDR1 KGHSH, CDR2 LQKENI. The CDR3 sequence is CASSPSPRGGNTIYF. The CDR3 DNA reads TGTGCCAGCTCACCATCTCCGCGGGGAGGAAACACCATATATTTT.

Only one count was recorded for this clone. The V gene is TRBV5-1, the J gene TRBJ2-5; 8 positions match TRBD1. The V segment lost 1 base and the J segment 0 bases; nucleotides outside the gene matches: 11. Per the germline V gene, CDR1 is SGHRS and CDR2 is YFSETQ. This CDR3 comprises 18 residues. The CDR3 nucleotides are TGCGCCAGCAGCTTGTCAGGGGGCGTTATAGCGTACCAAGAGACCCAGTACTTC. Translated, it gives CASSLSGGVIAYQETQYF.

The chain recombines TRBV19 with TRBJ1-3, with a weak D call TRBD1 (6 bases). The V gene's germline CDR1 is LNHDA and CDR2 SQIVND (reference sequence). V lost 9 bases to trimming and J lost 0 bases, with 9 bases between them. The CDR3 spans 13 residues. This CDR3 is CASTGLSGNTIYF. In DNA form, the CDR3 reads TGTGCCAGCACAGGGCTCTCTGGAAACACCATATATTTT.

This chain uses TRBV9 with TRBJ1-6; the D gene is possibly TRBD1 (6 bases). The CDR3 runs 15 residues. Trimming left V 6 bases short and J 7 bases short, with 17 bases between. Germline V gene sequence: CDR1 SGDLS, CDR2 YYNGEE. Here the CDR3 reads CASNLGGTANSPLHF. CDR3 bases: TGTGCCAGCAACCTAGGGGGAACAGCAAATTCACCCCTCCACTTT.

This chain's CDR3 is CATSRDRVPRPNGYTF. The DNA of the CDR3 is TGTGCCACCAGCAGGGACAGGGTTCCTCGCCCCAATGGCTACACCTTC. The chain carries TRBV15 and TRBJ1-2; 8 bases fit TRBD1. With 3 bases clipped from V and 6 bases from J, the junction kept 12 bases outside the gene matches. The CDR3 is 16 residues long. The germline CDR1 and CDR2 sequences are LNHNV and YYDKDF (reference sequence).

This clone was detected only a few times. The chain recombines TRBV2 with TRBJ2-7, with 7 nucleotides matching TRBD2. The ends lost 7 bases at V and 7 bases at J; junction bases unmatched: 4. The CDR3 totals 11 residues. Germline CDR1 SNHLY, CDR2 FYNNEI. The CDR3 sequence: CASKRDGEQYF. The DNA of the CDR3 is TGTGCCAGCAAGCGGGACGGGGAGCAGTACTTC.

This sequence joins TRBV7-8 and TRBJ2-2; unclear D gene. The CDR3 runs to 13 residues. CDR1 SGHVS and CDR2 FQNEAQ come from the germline V gene. V was trimmed by 2 bases and J by 6 bases, leaving 7 bases between them. CDR3 amino acids: CASSLRSPGELFF. As DNA, the CDR3 is TGTGCCAGCAGCTTACGGAGCCCCGGGGAGCTGTTTTTT.

The sample holds one count of this clone. The V and J genes are TRBV7-2 and TRBJ2-4, with D hard to call. The CDR3 runs 13 residues. Germline V gene lookup returns CDR1 SGHTA and CDR2 FQGNSA. Trimming took off 5 bases at V and 6 bases at J, with 11 bases between the two ends. The CDR3 here is CASSAGPANIQYF. The CDR3 DNA sequence: TGTGCCAGCAGCGCAGGTCCCGCAAACATTCAGTACTTC.

The V and J genes are TRBV7-9 and TRBJ2-6; TRBD1 is a possible D gene (6 bases). V was clipped by 6 bases and J by 4 bases, with 16 bases between them. Germline V gene sequence: CDR1 SEHNR, CDR2 FQNEAQ (reference sequence). This CDR3 contains 16 residues. The chain's CDR3 is CASRPPRQGGANVLTF. In DNA form, the CDR3 reads TGTGCCAGCAGACCCCCCCGGCAGGGGGGGGCCAACGTCCTGACTTTC.

The CDR3 loop reads CASSPGDMTNEKLFF. The CDR3 DNA reads TGCGCCAGCAGCCCAGGGGACATGACTAATGAAAAACTGTTTTTT. The gene calls are TRBV5-1 and TRBJ1-4; possible D gene TRBD1, 6 bases. Trimming stripped 4 bases from V and 2 bases from J, with 12 bases between. Germline V gives CDR1 SGHRS, CDR2 YFSETQ. CDR3 size: 15 residues.

The rearrangement uses TRBV27 and TRBJ2-7; a weak D match, TRBD2 (6 bases). There are 11 residues in the CDR3. Germline V gene lookup returns CDR1 MNHEY and CDR2 SMNVEV (reference sequence). V dropped 11 bases and J dropped 0 bases, with 8 bases sitting between them. The CDR3 DNA is TGTGCCCGCGGGATCTCCTACGAGCAGTACTTC. Encoded protein: CARGISYEQYF.

This clone was found once. This chain joins TRBV6-5 and TRBJ2-1; 8 positions match TRBD1. The junction had 9 bases not matched to a gene; V was cut back by 1 base and J by 7 bases. The CDR3 extends over 16 amino acids. CDR1 and CDR2 (germline): MNHEY, SVGAGI. The CDR3 DNA follows: TGTGCCAGCAGTTACTTCGGGGGAGACAGGGGAAATGAGCAGTTCTTC. Translating gives CASSYFGGDRGNEQFF.

The rearrangement links TRBV5-1 to TRBJ1-4; D is uncertain. The V end was cut by 0 bases, the J end by 0 bases, with 12 bases between. Per the germline V gene, CDR1 is SGHRS and CDR2 is YFSETQ. This CDR3 has 17 amino acids. CDR3 sequence: CASSLGFGSATNEKLFF. The CDR3 DNA sequence: TGCGCCAGCAGCTTGGGATTCGGGAGTGCAACTAATGAAAAACTGTTTTTT.